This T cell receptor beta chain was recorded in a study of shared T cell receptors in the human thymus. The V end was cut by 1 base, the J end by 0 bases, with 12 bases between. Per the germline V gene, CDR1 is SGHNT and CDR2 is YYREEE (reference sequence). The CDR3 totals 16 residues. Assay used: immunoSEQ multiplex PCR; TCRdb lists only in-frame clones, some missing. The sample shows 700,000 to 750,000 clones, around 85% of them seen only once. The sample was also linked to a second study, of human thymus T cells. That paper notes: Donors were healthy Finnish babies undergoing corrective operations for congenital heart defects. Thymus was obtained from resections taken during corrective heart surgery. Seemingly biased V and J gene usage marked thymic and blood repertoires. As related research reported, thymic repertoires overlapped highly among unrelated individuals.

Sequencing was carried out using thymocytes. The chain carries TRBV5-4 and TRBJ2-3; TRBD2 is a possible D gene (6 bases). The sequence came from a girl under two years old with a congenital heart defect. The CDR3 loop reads CASSLLADYSTDTQYF. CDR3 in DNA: TGTGCCAGCAGCTTGTTAGCGGATTATAGCACAGATACGCAGTATTTT.